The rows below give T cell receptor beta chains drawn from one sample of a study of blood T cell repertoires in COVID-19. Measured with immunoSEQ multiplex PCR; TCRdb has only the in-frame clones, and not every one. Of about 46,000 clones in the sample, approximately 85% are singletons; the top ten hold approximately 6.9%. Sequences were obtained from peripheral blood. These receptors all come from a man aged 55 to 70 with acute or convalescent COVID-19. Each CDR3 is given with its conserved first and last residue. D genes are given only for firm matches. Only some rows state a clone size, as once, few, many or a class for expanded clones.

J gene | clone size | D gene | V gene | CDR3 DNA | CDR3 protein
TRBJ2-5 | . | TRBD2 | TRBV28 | TGTGCCAGCAGTTTACGACTAGCGGGGGGGGGCGAGACCCAGTACTTC | CASSLRLAGGGETQYF
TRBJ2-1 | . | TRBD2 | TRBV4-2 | TGTGCCAGCAGCCAAGGGACTAGCGGTTACAATGAGCAGTTCTTC | CASSQGTSGYNEQFF
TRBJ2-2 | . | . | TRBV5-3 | TGTGCCAGAGATTCCCTTCGGGGGTTGATCGGGGAGCTGTTTTTT | CARDSLRGLIGELFF
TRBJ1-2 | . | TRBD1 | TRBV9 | TGTGCCAGCAGCGTATCCCCCTACGGGACAGGACCTAACTATGGCTACACCTTC | CASSVSPYGTGPNYGYTF
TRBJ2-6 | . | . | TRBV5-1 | TGCGCCAGCAGCTTGCAATGGAGCTCTGGGGCCAACGTCCTGACTTTC | CASSLQWSSGANVLTF
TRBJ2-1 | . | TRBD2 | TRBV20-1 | TGCAGTGCTAGTGCAGCGGGAGGCTACTACAATGAGCAGTTCTTC | CSASAAGGYYNEQFF
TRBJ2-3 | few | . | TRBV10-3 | TGTGCCATCAGGCACAGGCTCACAGATACGCAGTATTTT | CAIRHRLTDTQYF
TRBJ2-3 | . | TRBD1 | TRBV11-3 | TGTGCCAGCAGCTCTGGACAGGGCCGCACAGATACGCAGTATTTT | CASSSGQGRTDTQYF
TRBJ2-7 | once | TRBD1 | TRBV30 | TGTGCCTGGGATGAGGGCAGGGGGCGGTACGAGCAGTACTTC | CAWDEGRGRYEQYF
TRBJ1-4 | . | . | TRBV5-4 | TGTGCCAGCAGCGGGCAGGCGGGCTCTGCAACTAATGAAAAACTGTTTTTT | CASSGQAGSATNEKLFF
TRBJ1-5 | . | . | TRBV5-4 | TGTGCCAGCAGCTTGTATGGCAATCAGCCCCAGCATTTT | CASSLYGNQPQHF
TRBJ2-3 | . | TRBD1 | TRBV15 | TGTGCCACCAGCAGAGACCCAGTAGGGGGCGCAGATACGCAGTATTTT | CATSRDPVGGADTQYF
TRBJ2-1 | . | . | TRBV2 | TGTGCCAGCACCACAGGGTACAATGAGCAGTTCTTC | CASTTGYNEQFF
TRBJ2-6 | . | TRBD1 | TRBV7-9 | TGTGCCAGCAGCTTTCGACAGGGAATTGGGGCCAACGTCCTGACTTTC | CASSFRQGIGANVLTF
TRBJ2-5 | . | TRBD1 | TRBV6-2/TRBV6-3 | TGTGCCAGCAGCCTAATACCGGGACAGGGGGCAGAGACCCAGTACTTC | CASSLIPGQGAETQYF
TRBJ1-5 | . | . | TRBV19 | TGTGCCAGTAGTCCCCCACCCCATACAGGGAATCAGCCCCAGCATTTT | CASSPPPHTGNQPQHF
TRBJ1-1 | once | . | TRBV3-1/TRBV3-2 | TGTGCCAGCAGCCACGCGGGAGTCATTCTGAACACTGAAGCTTTCTTT | CASSHAGVILNTEAFF
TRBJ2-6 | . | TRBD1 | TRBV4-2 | TGTGCCAGCAGCCAAACGTGGAGACAGGGGGCGCGGGGGGCCAACGTCCTGACTTTC | CASSQTWRQGARGANVLTF
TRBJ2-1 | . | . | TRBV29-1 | TGCAGCGTTGATACGGACAGTGACAATGAGCAGTTCTTC | CSVDTDSDNEQFF
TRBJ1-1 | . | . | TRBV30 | TGTGCCTGGAGTCAGGACAGGAACACTGAAGCTTTCTTT | CAWSQDRNTEAFF
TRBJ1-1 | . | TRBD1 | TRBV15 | TGTGCCACCAGCAAGGGACAGGGATATGACACTGAAGCTTTCTTT | CATSKGQGYDTEAFF
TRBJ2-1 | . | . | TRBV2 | TGTGCCAGCAGTGGGGGCCCCAGCGGGTGGCTGTTCTTC | CASSGGPSGWLFF
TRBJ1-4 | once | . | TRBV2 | TGTGCCAGCCTTGAGGGCGGGGGGCGCGAAAAACTGTTTTTT | CASLEGGGREKLFF
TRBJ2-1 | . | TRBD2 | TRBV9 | TGTGCCAGCAGCGTAGATGGTAGCGGGAGAGGGGAGCAGTTCTTC | CASSVDGSGRGEQFF
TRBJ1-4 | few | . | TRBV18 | TGTGCCAGCTCACCATTCGGAGGGGCAGCCACGAGGAAACTGTTTTTT | CASSPFGGAATRKLFF
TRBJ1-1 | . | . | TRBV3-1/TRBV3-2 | TGTGCCAGCAGCCAAGAGGGGGGGGGTCCTGGCACTGAAGCTTTCTTT | CASSQEGGGPGTEAFF
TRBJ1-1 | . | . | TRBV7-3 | TGTGCCAGCAGCTTATTGCCAGAGAACACTGAAGCTTTCTTT | CASSLLPENTEAFF
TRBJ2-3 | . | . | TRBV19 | TGTGCCAGCCTTGACTGGCGGAACACAGATACGCAGTATTTT | CASLDWRNTDTQYF
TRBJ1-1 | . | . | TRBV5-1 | TGCGCCAGCAGTTCCGACAGGATCACTGAAGCTTTCTTT | CASSSDRITEAFF
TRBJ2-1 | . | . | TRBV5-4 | TGTGCCAGCAGCCACCCGACAGAGGATGAGCAGTTCTTC | CASSHPTEDEQFF
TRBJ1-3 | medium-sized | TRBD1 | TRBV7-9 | TGTGCCAGCAGCGCACGACAGGGGCTAGCCACCATATATTTT | CASSARQGLATIYF
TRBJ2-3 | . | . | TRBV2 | TGTGCCAGCAGCAATCGGGTCCGCGCAGATACGCAGTATTTT | CASSNRVRADTQYF
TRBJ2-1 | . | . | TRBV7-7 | TGTGCTAGCAGCCACTTGTCGGGGGTAGGGGTCGGCGATGAGCAGTTCTTC | CASSHLSGVGVGDEQFF
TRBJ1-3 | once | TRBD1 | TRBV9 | TGTGCCAGCAGCCAGGGACAGAGAAACACCATATATTTT | CASSQGQRNTIYF
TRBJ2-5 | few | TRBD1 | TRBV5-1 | TGCGCCAGCAGCTGGGGGACAGGAGAGACCCAGTACTTC | CASSWGTGETQYF